The T cell receptor (beta chain) described here comes from a study of shared clonotypes between healthy human individuals. Germline assignment: CDR1 SGHTS and CDR2 YDEGEE. CDR3 length: 14 amino acids. V gave up 2 bases and J gave up 4 bases, with 12 bases separating them. Broader study findings: In general, naive subsets displayed greater estimated richness than memory subsets did. Non-shared clonotypes were found to have lower generation probabilities than the clonotypes that were shared by all four of the sorted-subset donors. Rarefaction curves obtained for sorted subsets showed sequencing incomplete despite large depth. Sharing across a handful of donors was seen in 4% to 6.5% of naive CD4 clonotypes.

Measured with immunoSEQ multiplex PCR; TCRdb has only the in-frame clones, and not every one. Here the sample spans under 850,000 clones, more than 85% being singletons. Only one count was recorded for this clone. What it binds is not known. CD45RO-negative, CCR7-positively selected cells formed the naive CD8 fraction, excluding terminally differentiated effector memory CD45RA+ cells. Specimen: naive CD8+ T cells sorted from blood. V and J are TRBV5-8 and TRBJ1-2; the D is unclear. The source of this sequence is a man between 25 and 39 years old in good health. CDR3 nucleotides: TGTGCCAGCAGCTTTAGAGACGAAACCTATGGCTACACCTTC. Encoded protein: CASSFRDETYGYTF.